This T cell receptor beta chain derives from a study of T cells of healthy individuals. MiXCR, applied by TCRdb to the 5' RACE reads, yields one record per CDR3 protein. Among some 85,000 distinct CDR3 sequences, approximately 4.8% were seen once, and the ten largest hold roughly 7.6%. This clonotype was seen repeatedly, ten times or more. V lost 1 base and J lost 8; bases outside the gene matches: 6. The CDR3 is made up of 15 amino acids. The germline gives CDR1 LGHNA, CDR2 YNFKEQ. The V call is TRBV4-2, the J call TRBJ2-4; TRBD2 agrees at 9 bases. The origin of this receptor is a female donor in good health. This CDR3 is CASSQGGRDGDIQYF. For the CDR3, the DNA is TGTGCCAGCAGCCAAGGCGGGAGGGATGGGGACATTCAGTACTTC.